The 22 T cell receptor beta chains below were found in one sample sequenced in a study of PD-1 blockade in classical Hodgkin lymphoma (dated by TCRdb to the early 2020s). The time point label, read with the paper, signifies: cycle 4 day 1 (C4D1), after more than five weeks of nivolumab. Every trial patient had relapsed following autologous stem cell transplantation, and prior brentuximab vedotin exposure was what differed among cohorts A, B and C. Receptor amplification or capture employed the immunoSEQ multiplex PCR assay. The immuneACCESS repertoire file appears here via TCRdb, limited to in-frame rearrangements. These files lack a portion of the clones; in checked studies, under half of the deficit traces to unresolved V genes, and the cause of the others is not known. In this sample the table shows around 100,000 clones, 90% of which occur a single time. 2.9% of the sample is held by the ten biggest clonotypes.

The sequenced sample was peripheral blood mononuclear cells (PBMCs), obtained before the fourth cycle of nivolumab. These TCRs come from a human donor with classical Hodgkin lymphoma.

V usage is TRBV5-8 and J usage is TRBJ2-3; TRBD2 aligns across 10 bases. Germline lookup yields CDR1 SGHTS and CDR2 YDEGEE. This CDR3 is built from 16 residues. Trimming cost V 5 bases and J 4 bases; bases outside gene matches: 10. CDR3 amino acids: CASSETPSGGPDTQYF. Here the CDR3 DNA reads TGTGCCAGCAGTGAAACTCCTAGCGGGGGCCCAGATACGCAGTATTTT.

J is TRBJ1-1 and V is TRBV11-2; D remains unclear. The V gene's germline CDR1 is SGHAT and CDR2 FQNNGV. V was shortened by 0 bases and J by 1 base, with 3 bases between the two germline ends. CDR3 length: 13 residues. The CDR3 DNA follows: TGTGCCAGCAGCTTAGAAAGGAACACTGAAGCTTTCTTT. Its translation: CASSLERNTEAFF.

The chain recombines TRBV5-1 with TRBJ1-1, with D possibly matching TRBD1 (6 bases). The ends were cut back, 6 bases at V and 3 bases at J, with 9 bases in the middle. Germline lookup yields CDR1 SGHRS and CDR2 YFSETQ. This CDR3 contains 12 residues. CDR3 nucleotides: TGCGCCAGCACAAGGGGGGACACTGAAGCTTTCTTT. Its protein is CASTRGDTEAFF.

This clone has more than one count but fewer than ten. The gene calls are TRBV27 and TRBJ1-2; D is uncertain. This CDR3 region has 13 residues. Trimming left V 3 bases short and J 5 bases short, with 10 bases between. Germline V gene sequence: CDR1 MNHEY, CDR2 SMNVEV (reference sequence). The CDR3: CASSFGRTYGYTF. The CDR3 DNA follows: TGTGCCAGCAGTTTTGGCAGAACGTATGGCTACACCTTC.

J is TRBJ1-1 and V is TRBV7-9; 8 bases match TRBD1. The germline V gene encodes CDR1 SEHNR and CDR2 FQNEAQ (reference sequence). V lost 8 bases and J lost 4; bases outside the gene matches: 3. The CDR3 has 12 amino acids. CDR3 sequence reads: CASVQGATEAFF. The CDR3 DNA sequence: TGTGCCAGCGTTCAGGGGGCCACTGAAGCTTTCTTT.

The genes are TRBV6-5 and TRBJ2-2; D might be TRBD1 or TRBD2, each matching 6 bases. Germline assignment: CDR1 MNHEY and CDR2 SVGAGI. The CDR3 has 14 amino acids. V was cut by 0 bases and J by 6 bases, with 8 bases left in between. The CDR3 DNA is TGTGCCAGCAGTTACTCCGGGGGCGCCGGGGAGCTGTTTTTT. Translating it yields CASSYSGGAGELFF.

CDR3 loop: CASTPGGFGENTEAFF. The CDR3 bases are TGTGCCAGTACCCCAGGAGGGTTCGGGGAGAACACTGAAGCTTTCTTT. V gene TRBV19 combines with J gene TRBJ1-1; D is ambiguous. From germline, CDR1 is LNHDA and CDR2 SQIVND (reference sequence). With 7 bases removed from V and 1 base from J, the gap between germline ends came to 19 bases. There are 16 residues in the CDR3. Full variable domain (outside the CDR3, taken from reference TRBV19 and TRBJ1-1): DGGITQSPKYLFRKEGQNVTLSCEQNLNHDAMYWYRQDPGQGLRLIYYSQIVNDFQKGDIAEGYSVSREKKESFPLTVTSAQKNPTAFYLCASTPGGFGENTEAFFGQGTRLTVV.

The CDR3 DNA is TGCGCCAGCAGCGCCGGACTAGCGGTCTACACCGGGGAGCTGTTTTTT. Translation: CASSAGLAVYTGELFF. V usage is TRBV5-1 and J usage is TRBJ2-2; 10 bases are shared with TRBD2. The CDR3 covers 16 residues. Germline-derived CDR1 and CDR2 are SGHRS and YFSETQ. V gave up 4 bases and J gave up 3 bases; unmatched junction bases: 6.

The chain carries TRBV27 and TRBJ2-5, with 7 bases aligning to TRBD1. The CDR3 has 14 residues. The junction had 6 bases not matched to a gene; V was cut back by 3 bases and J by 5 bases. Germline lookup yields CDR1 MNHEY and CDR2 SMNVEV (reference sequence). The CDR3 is CASSLRGPRETQYF. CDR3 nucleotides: TGTGCCAGCAGTTTGAGGGGGCCCCGGGAGACCCAGTACTTC.

The CDR3 loop reads CASSIVTDQPQHF. The CDR3 DNA is TGTGCCAGTAGTATAGTCACGGATCAGCCCCAGCATTTT. The chain recombines TRBV19 with TRBJ1-5; D call uncertain. Germline CDR1 LNHDA, CDR2 SQIVND (reference sequence). With 1 base removed from V and 5 bases from J, the gap between germline ends came to 6 bases. The CDR3 runs to 13 residues.

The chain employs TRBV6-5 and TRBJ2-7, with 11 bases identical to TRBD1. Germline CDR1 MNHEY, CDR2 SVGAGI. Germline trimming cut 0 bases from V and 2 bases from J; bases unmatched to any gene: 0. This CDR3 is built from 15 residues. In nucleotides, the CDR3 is TGTGCCAGCAGTTACTCGGGACAGGGGGCCTACGAGCAGTACTTC. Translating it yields CASSYSGQGAYEQYF.

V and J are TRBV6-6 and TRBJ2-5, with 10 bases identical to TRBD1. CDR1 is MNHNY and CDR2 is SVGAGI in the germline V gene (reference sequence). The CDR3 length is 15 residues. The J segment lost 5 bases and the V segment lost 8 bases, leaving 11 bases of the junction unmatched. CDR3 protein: CASGTGTGDWETQYF. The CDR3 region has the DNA TGTGCCAGCGGAACCGGGACAGGGGATTGGGAGACCCAGTACTTC.

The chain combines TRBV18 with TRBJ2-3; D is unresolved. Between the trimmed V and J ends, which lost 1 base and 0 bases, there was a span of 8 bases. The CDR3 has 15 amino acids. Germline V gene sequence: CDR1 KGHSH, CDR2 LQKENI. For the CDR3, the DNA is TGTGCCAGCTCACCACGGATTTCTAGCACAGATACGCAGTATTTT. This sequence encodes CASSPRISSTDTQYF.

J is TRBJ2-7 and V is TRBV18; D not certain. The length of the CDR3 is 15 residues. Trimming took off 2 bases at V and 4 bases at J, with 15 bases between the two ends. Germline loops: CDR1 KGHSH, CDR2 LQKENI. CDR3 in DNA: TGTGCCAGCTCACCAGTGACTGGGGTAACTTACGAGCAGTACTTC. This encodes CASSPVTGVTYEQYF.

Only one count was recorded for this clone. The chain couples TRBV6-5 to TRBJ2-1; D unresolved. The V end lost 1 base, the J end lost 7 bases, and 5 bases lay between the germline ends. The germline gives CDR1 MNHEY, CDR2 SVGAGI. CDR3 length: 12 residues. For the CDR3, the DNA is TGTGCCAGCAGTTACTGGATTAATGAGCAGTTCTTC. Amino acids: CASSYWINEQFF.

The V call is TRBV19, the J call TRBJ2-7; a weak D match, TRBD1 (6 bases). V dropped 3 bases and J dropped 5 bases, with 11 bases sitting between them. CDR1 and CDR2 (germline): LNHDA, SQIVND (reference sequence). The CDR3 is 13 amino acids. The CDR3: CASSIARGHEQYF. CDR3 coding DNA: TGTGCCAGTAGTATCGCCAGGGGCCACGAGCAGTACTTC.

CDR3 in DNA: TGTGCCAGCTCCTTGAAGGGGTCTGGGGCCAACGTCCTGACTTTC. Its translation is CASSLKGSGANVLTF. The rearrangement links TRBV7-6 to TRBJ2-6; TRBD1 is a possible D gene (5 bases). V was shortened by 8 bases and J by 1 base, with 12 bases between the two germline ends. The germline CDR1 and CDR2 sequences are SGHVS and FNYEAQ. The CDR3 covers 15 residues.

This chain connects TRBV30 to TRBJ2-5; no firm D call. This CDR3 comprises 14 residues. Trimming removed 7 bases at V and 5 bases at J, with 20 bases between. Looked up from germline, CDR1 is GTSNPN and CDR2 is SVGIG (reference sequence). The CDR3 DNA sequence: TGTGCCTCCTCGGGCCCCCCCAACCGGGAGACCCAGTACTTC. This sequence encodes CASSGPPNRETQYF.

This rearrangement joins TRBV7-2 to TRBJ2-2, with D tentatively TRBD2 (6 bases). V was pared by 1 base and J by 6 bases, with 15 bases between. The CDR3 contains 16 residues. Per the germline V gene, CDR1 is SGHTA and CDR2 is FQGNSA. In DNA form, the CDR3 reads TGTGCCAGCAGCTTAGAGGACTACCCCCTTCCCGGGGAGCTGTTTTTT. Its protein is CASSLEDYPLPGELFF.

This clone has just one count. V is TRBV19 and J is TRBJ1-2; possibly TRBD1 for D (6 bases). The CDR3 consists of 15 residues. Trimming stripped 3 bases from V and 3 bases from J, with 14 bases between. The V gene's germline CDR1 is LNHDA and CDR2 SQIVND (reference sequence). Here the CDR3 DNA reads TGTGCCAGTAGTATTAGCGAGGGGGTGGACTATGGCTACACCTTC. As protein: CASSISEGVDYGYTF.

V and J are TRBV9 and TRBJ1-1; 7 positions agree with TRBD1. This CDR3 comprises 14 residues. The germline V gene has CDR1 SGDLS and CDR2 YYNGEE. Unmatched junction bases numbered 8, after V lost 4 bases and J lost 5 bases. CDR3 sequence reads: CASSLGTEGTEAFF. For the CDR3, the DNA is TGTGCCAGCAGCCTAGGGACAGAGGGAACTGAAGCTTTCTTT.

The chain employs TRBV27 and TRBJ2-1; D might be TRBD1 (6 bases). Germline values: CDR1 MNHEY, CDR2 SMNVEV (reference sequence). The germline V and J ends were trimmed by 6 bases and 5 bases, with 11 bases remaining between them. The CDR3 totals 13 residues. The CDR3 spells CASSPTGHNEQFF. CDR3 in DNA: TGTGCCAGCAGCCCAACAGGGCACAATGAGCAGTTCTTC.